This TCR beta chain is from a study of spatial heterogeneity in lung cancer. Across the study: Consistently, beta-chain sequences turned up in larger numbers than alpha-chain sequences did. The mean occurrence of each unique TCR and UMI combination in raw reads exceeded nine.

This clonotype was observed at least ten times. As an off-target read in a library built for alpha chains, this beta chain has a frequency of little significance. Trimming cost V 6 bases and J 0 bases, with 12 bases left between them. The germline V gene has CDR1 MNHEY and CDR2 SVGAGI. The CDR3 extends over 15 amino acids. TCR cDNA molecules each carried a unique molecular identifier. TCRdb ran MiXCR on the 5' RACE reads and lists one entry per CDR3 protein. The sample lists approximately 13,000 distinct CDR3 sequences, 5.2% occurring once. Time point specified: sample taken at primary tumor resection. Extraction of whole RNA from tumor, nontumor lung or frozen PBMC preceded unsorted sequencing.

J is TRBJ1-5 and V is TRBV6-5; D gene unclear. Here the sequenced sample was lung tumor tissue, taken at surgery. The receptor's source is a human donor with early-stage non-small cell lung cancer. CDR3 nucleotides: TGTGCCAGCAGCGACCTGGCAGATAGCAATCAGCCCCAGCATTTT. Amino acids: CASSDLADSNQPQHF.